A single TCR beta chain is shown here with its context. This entry comes from a study of blood T cell repertoires in COVID-19. Study in general: Sources were T cells, B-cell-depleted T cells, or PBMCs; the material itself was cDNA or gDNA.

The table came from immunoSEQ multiplex PCR; TCRdb's copy has only in-frame clones and leaves some out. This sample has about 210,000 clones, with around four fifths found just once. V lost 4 bases to trimming and J lost 4 bases, with 19 bases between them. The germline V gene encodes CDR1 GTSNPN and CDR2 SVGIG (reference sequence). This CDR3 contains 15 residues. The sample comprised peripheral blood. This sequence originates from a man aged 50-59 years with active or convalescent COVID-19. The J gene is TRBJ1-2, the V gene TRBV30; D gene uncertain. CDR3 in DNA: TGTGCCTGGAACCCTGGTCCACAGCTAATCTATGGCTACACCTTC. It is translated as CAWNPGPQLIYGYTF.